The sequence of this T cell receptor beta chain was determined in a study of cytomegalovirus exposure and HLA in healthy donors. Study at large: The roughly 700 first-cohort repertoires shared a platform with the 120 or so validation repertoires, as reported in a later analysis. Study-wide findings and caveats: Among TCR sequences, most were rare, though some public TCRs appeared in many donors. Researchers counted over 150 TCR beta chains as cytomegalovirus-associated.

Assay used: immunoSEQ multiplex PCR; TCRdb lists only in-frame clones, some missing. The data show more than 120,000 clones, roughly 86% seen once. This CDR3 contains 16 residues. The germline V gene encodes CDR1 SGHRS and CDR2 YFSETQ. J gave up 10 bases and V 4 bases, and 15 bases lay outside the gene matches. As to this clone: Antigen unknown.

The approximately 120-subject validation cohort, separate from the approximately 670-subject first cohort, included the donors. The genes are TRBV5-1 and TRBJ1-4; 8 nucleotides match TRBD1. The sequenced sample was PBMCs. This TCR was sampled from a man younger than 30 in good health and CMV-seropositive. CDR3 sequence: CASSEQGASATLKLFF. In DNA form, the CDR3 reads TGCGCCAGCAGCGAGCAGGGGGCCTCGGCTACGTTAAAACTGTTTTTT. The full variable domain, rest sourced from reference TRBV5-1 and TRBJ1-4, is KAGVTQTPRYLIKTRGQQVTLSCSPISGHRSVSWYQQTPGQGLQFLFEYFSETQRNKGNFPGRFSGRQFSNSRSEMNVSTLELGDSALYLCASSEQGASATLKLFFGSGTQLSVL.